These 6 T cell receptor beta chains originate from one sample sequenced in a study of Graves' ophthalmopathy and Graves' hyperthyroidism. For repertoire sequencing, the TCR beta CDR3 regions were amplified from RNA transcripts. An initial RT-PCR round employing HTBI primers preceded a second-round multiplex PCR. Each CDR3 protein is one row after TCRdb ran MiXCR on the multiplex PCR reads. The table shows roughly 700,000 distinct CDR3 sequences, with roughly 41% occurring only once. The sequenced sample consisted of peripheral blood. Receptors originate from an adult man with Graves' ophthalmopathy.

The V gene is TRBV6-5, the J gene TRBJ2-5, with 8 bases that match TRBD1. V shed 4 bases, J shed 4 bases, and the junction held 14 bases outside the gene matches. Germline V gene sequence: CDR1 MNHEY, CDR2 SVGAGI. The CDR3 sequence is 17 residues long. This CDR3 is CASSSPNRGVRGETQYF. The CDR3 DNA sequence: TGTGCCAGCAGTTCTCCCAACAGGGGGGTAAGGGGAGAGACCCAGTACTTC.

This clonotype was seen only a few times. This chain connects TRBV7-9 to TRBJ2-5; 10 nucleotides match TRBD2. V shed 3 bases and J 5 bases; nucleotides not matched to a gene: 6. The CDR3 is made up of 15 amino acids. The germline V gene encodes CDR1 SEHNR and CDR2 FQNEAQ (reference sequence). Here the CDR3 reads CASSLGGGLAETQYF. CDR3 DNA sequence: TGTGCCAGCAGCTTGGGGGGGGGACTAGCGGAGACCCAGTACTTC.

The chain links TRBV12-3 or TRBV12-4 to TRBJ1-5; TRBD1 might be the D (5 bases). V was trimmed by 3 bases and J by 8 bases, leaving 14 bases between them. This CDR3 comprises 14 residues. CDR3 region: CASSFRSGAEPQHF. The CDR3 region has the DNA TGTGCCAGCAGTTTTAGATCCGGGGCTGAGCCCCAGCATTTT.

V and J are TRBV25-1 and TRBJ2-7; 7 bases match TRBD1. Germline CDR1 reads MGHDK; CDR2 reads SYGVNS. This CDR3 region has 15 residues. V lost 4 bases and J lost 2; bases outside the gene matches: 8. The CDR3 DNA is TGTGCCAGCAGTGCCGACAGGGCCCTTCCCTACGAGCAGTACTTC. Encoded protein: CASSADRALPYEQYF.

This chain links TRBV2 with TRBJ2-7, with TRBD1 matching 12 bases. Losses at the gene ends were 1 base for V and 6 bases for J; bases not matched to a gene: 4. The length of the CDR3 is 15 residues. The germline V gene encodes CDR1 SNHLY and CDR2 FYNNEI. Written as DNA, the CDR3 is TGTGCCAGCAGTGAAGAGGGACAGGGGGCCTCCGAGCAGTACTTC. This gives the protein CASSEEGQGASEQYF.

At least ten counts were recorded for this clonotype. As DNA, the CDR3 is TGTGCCATCAGTGAGTCTTTTAATAATGAAAAACTGTTTTTT. This encodes CAISESFNNEKLFF. The chain combines TRBV10-3 with TRBJ1-4, with D hard to call. Germline CDR1 ENHRY, CDR2 SYGVKD. This CDR3 comprises 14 residues. The V end was cut by 0 bases, the J end by 4 bases, with 6 bases between.